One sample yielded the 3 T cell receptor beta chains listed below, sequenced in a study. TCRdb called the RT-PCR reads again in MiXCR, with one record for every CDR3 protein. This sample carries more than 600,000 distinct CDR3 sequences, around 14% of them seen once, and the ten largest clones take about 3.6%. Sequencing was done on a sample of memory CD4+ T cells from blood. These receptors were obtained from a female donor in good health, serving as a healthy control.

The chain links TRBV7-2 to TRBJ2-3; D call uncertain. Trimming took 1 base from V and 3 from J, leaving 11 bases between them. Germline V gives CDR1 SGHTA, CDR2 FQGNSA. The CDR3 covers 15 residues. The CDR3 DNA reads TGTGCCAGCAGCTTAGATCAGCGTAGGACAGATACGCAGTATTTT. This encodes CASSLDQRRTDTQYF. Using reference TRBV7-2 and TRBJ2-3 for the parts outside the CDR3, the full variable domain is GAGVSQSPSNKVTEKGKDVELRCDPISGHTALYWYRQSLGQGLEFLIYFQGNSAPDKSGLPSDRFSAERTGGSVSTLTIQRTQQEDSAVYLCASSLDQRRTDTQYFGPGTRLTVL.

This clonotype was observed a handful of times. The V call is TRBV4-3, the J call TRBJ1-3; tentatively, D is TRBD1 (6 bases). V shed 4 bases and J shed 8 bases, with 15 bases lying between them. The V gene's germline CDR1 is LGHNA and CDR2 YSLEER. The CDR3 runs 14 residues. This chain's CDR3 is CASSRITGRDTIYF. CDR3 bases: TGCGCCAGCAGCCGAATTACAGGGAGGGACACCATATATTTT.

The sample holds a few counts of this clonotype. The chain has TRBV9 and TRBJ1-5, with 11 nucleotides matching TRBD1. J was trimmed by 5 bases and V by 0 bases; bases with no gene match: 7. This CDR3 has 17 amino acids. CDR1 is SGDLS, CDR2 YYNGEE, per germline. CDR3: CASSVAGTGGMYQPQHF. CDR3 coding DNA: TGTGCCAGCAGCGTAGCCGGGACAGGGGGTATGTATCAGCCCCAGCATTTT.